This TCR beta chain is drawn from a study of cytomegalovirus exposure and HLA in healthy donors. Across the study: Previous work identified roughly 120 million unique TCR beta sequences from roughly 170 million T cells. Whole-study results and caveats: The study flagged fewer than 200 TCR beta chains as cytomegalovirus-associated. The analysis excluded some indistinguishable V segments, including TRBV6-2 and TRBV6-3.

On this clone itself: Its target is not known.

This CDR3 has 13 amino acids. Germline V gene lookup returns CDR1 MNHEY and CDR2 SMNVEV (reference sequence). The V gene lost 5 bases and the J gene lost 5 bases, with 10 bases spanning the gap. PCR used 60 Vbeta primers and 13 Jbeta primers. TCRdb keeps only in-frame clones here, not all; method: immunoSEQ multiplex PCR. This table has roughly 160,000 clones, 80% to 90% appearing once. This clonotype was obtained from a man in his forties or fifties in good health and CMV-seropositive. This rearrangement joins TRBV27 to TRBJ1-5, with a tentative D call TRBD1 (5 bases). The sample consisted of PBMCs. In DNA, the CDR3 is TGTGCCAGCAGTCTATGGGGCGATCAGCCCCAGCATTTT. Encoded protein: CASSLWGDQPQHF.